The 30 T cell receptor beta chains listed next were all sequenced from one sample in a study of CD8 T cells in ankylosing spondylitis. TCRdb recomputed calls from the 5' RACE reads with MiXCR, one row per CDR3 protein. The sample lists 350,000 or so distinct CDR3 sequences; 14% to 15% were seen once. Sequencing used blood, either unsorted or a sorted T cell fraction (not recorded which). The receptors here all came from a male donor with ankylosing spondylitis or in good health (not recorded which).

The chain joins TRBV28 to TRBJ2-3, with TRBD2 as a possible D gene (6 bases). The CDR3 spans 13 residues. V dropped 2 bases and J dropped 14 bases, with 17 bases sitting between them. CDR1 and CDR2 from the germline V gene are MDHEN and SYDVKM. For the CDR3, the DNA is TGTGCCAGCAGTTTACCGGTTAGCGGAAAGGGGTATTTT. Translation: CASSLPVSGKGYF.

V and J are TRBV4-1 and TRBJ1-4; unclear D gene. The length of the CDR3 is 17 residues. Trimming left V 3 bases short and J 5 bases short, with 19 bases between. Germline loops: CDR1 MGHRA, CDR2 YSYEKL. The DNA for the CDR3 is TGCGCCAGCAGCCATTCCCTTAAGGGCGCGCGAAATGAAAAACTGTTTTTT. Translated, it gives CASSHSLKGARNEKLFF.

The rearrangement links TRBV24-1 to TRBJ2-5; possibly TRBD1 for D (5 bases). The germline CDR1 and CDR2 sequences are KGHDR and SFDVKD. The V gene lost 7 bases and the J gene lost 1 base, with 9 bases spanning the gap. The CDR3 is 13 amino acids. The CDR3 nucleotides are TGTGCCACCAGCGCAGGGTCCCAAGAGACCCAGTACTTC. As protein: CATSAGSQETQYF.

The V gene is TRBV5-1, the J gene TRBJ1-2; TRBD1 aligns across 8 bases. Trimming took 4 bases from V and 7 from J; bases not matched to a gene: 6. In germline, CDR1 is SGHRS, CDR2 YFSETQ. This CDR3 has 13 residues. CDR3 sequence (DNA): TGCGCCAGCAGCCCAGGGGGCCCGGTTGGCTACACCTTC. Amino acid sequence: CASSPGGPVGYTF.

This clonotype occurred a few times. The DNA of the CDR3 is TGCAGCGTTGAAGGGAGAGGGACAGCACCAGGGGGGACCCAGTACTTC. Its protein product is CSVEGRGTAPGGTQYF. The rearrangement uses TRBV29-1 and TRBJ2-5; 7 nucleotides agree with TRBD1. The CDR3 consists of 16 residues. V was clipped by 1 base and J by 7 bases; unmatched bases: 15. Germline assignment: CDR1 SQVTM and CDR2 ANQGSEA.

This clonotype was recorded a few times. The chain recombines TRBV5-6 with TRBJ1-6, with D maybe TRBD1 (6 bases). Germline CDR1 and CDR2: SGHDT and YYEEEE. The V end was cut by 6 bases, the J end by 6 bases, with 13 bases between. The CDR3 length is 14 residues. The CDR3 DNA reads as TGTGCCAGCACCTTCCGAGGGGGTAATTCACCCCTCCACTTT. It encodes CASTFRGGNSPLHF. Full variable domain (outside the CDR3, taken from reference TRBV5-6 and TRBJ1-6): DAGVTQSPTHLIKTRGQQVTLRCSPKSGHDTVSWYQQALGQGPQFIFQYYEEEERQRGNFPDRFSGHQFPNYSSELNVNALLLGDSALYLCASTFRGGNSPLHFGNGTRLTVT.

This clonotype was seen a few times. The J gene is TRBJ2-4, the V gene TRBV3-1; TRBD1 matches at 9 bases. Germline V gene sequence: CDR1 LGHDT, CDR2 YNNKEL (reference sequence). Trimming at V came to 1 base and at J to 14 bases, leaving 9 bases not matched to a gene. The CDR3 sequence is 14 residues long. The CDR3 DNA reads as TGTGCCAGCAGCCAAGGTCCCCAAGGGACAGGGAAGTACTTC. This translates into CASSQGPQGTGKYF.

The V gene is TRBV10-3, the J gene TRBJ1-2; D is perhaps TRBD1 (5 bases). Looked up from germline, CDR1 is ENHRY and CDR2 is SYGVKD. This CDR3 comprises 12 residues. V lost 4 bases and J 4 bases, leaving 7 bases between the germline ends. The CDR3 protein is CAISVGGYGYTF. Here the CDR3 DNA reads TGTGCCATCAGTGTCGGGGGCTATGGCTACACCTTC.

This clonotype was observed once. V is TRBV15 and J is TRBJ2-2; 9 bases map to TRBD1. The V and J ends lost 0 bases and 5 bases, in that order; junction bases with no gene match: 7. The CDR3 covers 17 residues. The germline CDR1 and CDR2 sequences are LNHNV and YYDKDF (reference sequence). CDR3 nucleotide sequence: TGTGCCACCAGCAGAGATTTGAGGACAGGGGAGACCGGGGAGCTGTTTTTT. This encodes CATSRDLRTGETGELFF.

This clonotype was found many times. The chain uses TRBV10-3 and TRBJ2-7, with 12 bases lining up with TRBD2. Germline CDR1 is ENHRY and CDR2 is SYGVKD. This CDR3 is built from 13 residues. V lost 5 bases and J lost 6; bases outside the gene matches: 2. In DNA, the CDR3 is TGTGCCATCAGTTCGACTAGCGGGGGCGAGCAGTACTTC. It translates to CAISSTSGGEQYF.

This clonotype was counted only a few times. The chain links TRBV28 to TRBJ1-2; D is ambiguous. There are 16 residues in the CDR3. Trimming cost V 6 bases and J 3 bases, with 20 bases left between them. Germline-derived CDR1 and CDR2 are MDHEN and SYDVKM. Written as DNA, the CDR3 is TGTGCCAGCAGCCTAGGGCCCCAAGACGGCCACTATGGCTACACCTTC. It codes for CASSLGPQDGHYGYTF.

This clonotype was found a few times. V and J are TRBV10-3 and TRBJ2-7; weak D call: TRBD2 (5 bases). Germline-derived CDR1 and CDR2 are ENHRY and SYGVKD. Deletions cut 7 bases from V and 2 bases from J, with 15 bases between. The CDR3 spans 14 residues. CDR3 coding DNA: TGTGCCATCATGGCGGCTTCGGGAACCTACGAGCAGTACTTC. Protein product: CAIMAASGTYEQYF.

This clonotype was seen ten or more times. The genes are TRBV5-1 and TRBJ1-4; D not resolved. Germline V lookup: CDR1 SGHRS, CDR2 YFSETQ. V shed 6 bases and J shed 4 bases, with 10 bases lying between them. This CDR3 has 13 amino acids. The CDR3 DNA is TGCGCCAGCACTGGCGGGAGTAATGAAAAACTGTTTTTT. Translating gives CASTGGSNEKLFF.

The V and J genes are TRBV11-2 and TRBJ2-7; 8 bases are a match to TRBD2. After removal of 5 bases from V and 2 bases from J, the junction contained 8 bases not matched to a gene. This CDR3 has 15 amino acids. Germline loops: CDR1 SGHAT, CDR2 FQNNGV. As DNA, the CDR3 is TGTGCCAGCAGCCCCATGGCTAGCGGGCCCTACGAGCAGTACTTC. This gives the protein CASSPMASGPYEQYF.

In its sample, this clonotype was seen a few times. The chain recombines TRBV15 with TRBJ1-2; no clear D. V was trimmed by 0 bases and J by 4 bases, leaving 3 bases between them. Germline loops: CDR1 LNHNV, CDR2 YYDKDF (reference sequence). This CDR3 is built from 12 residues. CDR3 sequence: CATSRDLYGYTF. The CDR3 nucleotides read TGTGCCACCAGCAGAGATCTCTATGGCTACACCTTC.

V gene TRBV3-1 combines with J gene TRBJ1-1; TRBD1 agrees at 8 bases. Germline V gives CDR1 LGHDT, CDR2 YNNKEL (reference sequence). The CDR3 length is 14 residues. V was clipped by 5 bases and J by 5 bases; unmatched bases: 7. The CDR3 coding sequence is TGTGCCAGCAGCTTTATTACAGGGGGGACTGAAGCTTTCTTT. This gives the protein CASSFITGGTEAFF. Combining the CDR3 with reference TRBV3-1 and TRBJ1-1 gives the whole variable domain DTAVSQTPKYLVTQMGNDKSIKCEQNLGHDTMYWYKQDSKKFLKIMFSYNNKELIINETVPNRFSPKSPDKAHLNLHINSLELGDSAVYFCASSFITGGTEAFFGQGTRLTVV.

This clonotype showed up just a few times. The chain couples TRBV3-1 to TRBJ2-5; a possible D gene is TRBD2 (5 bases). Trimming took off 5 bases at V and 4 bases at J, with 11 bases between the two ends. The CDR3 consists of 13 residues. The germline gives CDR1 LGHDT, CDR2 YNNKEL (reference sequence). The CDR3 DNA follows: TGTGCCAGCAGCGACCGGGGTGGAGAGACCCAGTACTTC. Its translation: CASSDRGGETQYF.

A note on this clonotype: This may come from a read error, since a much larger clone is one base off. This chain connects TRBV12-3 or TRBV12-4 to TRBJ1-1; the D gene is possibly TRBD1 (6 bases). Trimming took 9 bases from V and 6 from J, leaving 14 bases between them. CDR3 length equals 12 residues. In DNA, the CDR3 is TGTGCCAGAAGAGGGGGGGAGCCTGAAGCTTTCTTT. Its protein product is CARRGGEPEAFF.

J is TRBJ2-2 and V is TRBV12-3 or TRBV12-4; D uncertain. Trimming removed 4 bases at V and 0 bases at J, with 6 bases between. The CDR3 loop spans 14 amino acids. CDR3 residues: CASSYSANTGELFF. DNA for the CDR3: TGTGCCAGCAGTTACAGCGCGAACACCGGGGAGCTGTTTTTT.

This clonotype occurred a few times. The chain is built from TRBV14 and TRBJ1-2; TRBD1 agrees at 7 bases. V trimming: 4 bases; J trimming: 8 bases; junction bases outside the gene matches: 16. Germline assignment: CDR1 SGHDN and CDR2 FVKESK. This CDR3 has 16 residues. The CDR3 spells CASSPFSLTGNEGYTF. For the CDR3, the DNA is TGTGCCAGCAGCCCTTTTTCTTTGACAGGGAATGAGGGCTACACCTTC.

V and J are TRBV14 and TRBJ2-1; possible D gene TRBD2, 5 bases. Germline assignment: CDR1 SGHDN and CDR2 FVKESK. Trimming cost V 0 bases and J 10 bases, with 10 bases left between them. This CDR3 is built from 13 residues. Here the CDR3 reads CASSQELRGEQFF. The CDR3 region has the DNA TGTGCCAGCAGCCAAGAACTCCGGGGAGAGCAGTTCTTC. The whole variable domain, filled in from reference TRBV14 and TRBJ2-1, reads EAGVTQFPSHSVIEKGQTVTLRCDPISGHDNLYWYRRVMGKEIKFLLHFVKESKQDESGMPNNRFLAERTGGTYSTLKVQPAELEDSGVYFCASSQELRGEQFFGPGTRLTVL.

This clonotype turned up a few times. The V gene is TRBV5-1, the J gene TRBJ2-1, with a tentative D call TRBD2 (6 bases). The CDR3 totals 15 residues. Germline V gives CDR1 SGHRS, CDR2 YFSETQ. Deletions cut 3 bases from V and 8 bases from J, with 18 bases between. The CDR3 nucleotides are TGCGCCAGCAGCTGGGTGGAGGGAAGTTCGGATGAGCAGTTCTTC. It encodes CASSWVEGSSDEQFF. Based on the CDR3 plus reference TRBV5-1 and TRBJ2-1, the full variable domain is KAGVTQTPRYLIKTRGQQVTLSCSPISGHRSVSWYQQTPGQGLQFLFEYFSETQRNKGNFPGRFSGRQFSNSRSEMNVSTLELGDSALYLCASSWVEGSSDEQFFGPGTRLTVL.

This clonotype was seen a single time. This chain links TRBV3-1 with TRBJ2-5; TRBD2 matches at 7 bases. V trimming: 0 bases; J trimming: 6 bases; junction bases outside the gene matches: 7. The CDR3 has 15 residues. Germline-derived CDR1 and CDR2 are LGHDT and YNNKEL (reference sequence). Written as DNA, the CDR3 is TGTGCCAGCAGCCAAGATACCCAGCGGGGCAAGACCCAGTACTTC. Translation gives CASSQDTQRGKTQYF.

The gene calls are TRBV20-1 and TRBJ2-3, with 12 bases matching TRBD2. J gave up 1 base and V 5 bases, and 13 bases lay outside the gene matches. Germline V gene sequence: CDR1 DFQATT, CDR2 SNEGSKA (reference sequence). The CDR3 runs to 18 residues. The CDR3 is CSAGRLAGAGRGTDTQYF. DNA for the CDR3: TGCAGTGCTGGTAGACTAGCGGGAGCTGGGAGGGGCACAGATACGCAGTATTTT.

This clonotype appeared a few times. The V call is TRBV21-1, the J call TRBJ1-1. TRBV21-1 is described as a pseudogene. The CDR3 length is 9 residues. Here the CDR3 DNA reads TGTGCCAGCACTTCATGGAGACACTTT. It translates to CASTSWRHF.

This clonotype occurred a few times. V gene TRBV25-1 combines with J gene TRBJ1-4; TRBD1 might be the D (5 bases). Germline CDR1 reads MGHDK; CDR2 reads SYGVNS. There are 15 residues in the CDR3. Trimming took off 5 bases at V and 4 bases at J, with 14 bases between the two ends. This CDR3 is CASSSVGQHNEKLFF. CDR3 DNA sequence: TGTGCCAGCAGTTCCGTGGGGCAGCATAATGAAAAACTGTTTTTT.

V usage is TRBV9 and J usage is TRBJ2-2; 14 bases match TRBD2. Germline trimming cut 3 bases from V and 6 bases from J; bases unmatched to any gene: 4. Germline values: CDR1 SGDLS, CDR2 YYNGEE. This CDR3 region has 16 residues. The CDR3 region has the DNA TGTGCCAGCAGCGCCCCGGGACTAGCGGGAGCCGGGGAGCTGTTTTTT. Translation: CASSAPGLAGAGELFF. Full variable domain (rest looked up from reference TRBV9 and TRBJ2-2): DSGVTQTPKHLITATGQRVTLRCSPRSGDLSVYWYQQSLDQGLQFLIQYYNGEERAKGNILERFSAQQFPDLHSELNLSSLELGDSALYFCASSAPGLAGAGELFFGEGSRLTVL.

This clonotype was detected a few times. The rearrangement uses TRBV9 and TRBJ1-1, with D perhaps TRBD1 (6 bases). CDR3 size: 15 residues. Germline V gene data show CDR1 as SGDLS and CDR2 as YYNGEE. Trimming took 6 bases from V and 3 from J, leaving 18 bases between them. The CDR3 sequence is CASTGAGGGYTEAFF. CDR3 in DNA: TGTGCCAGCACCGGAGCGGGCGGGGGCTACACTGAAGCTTTCTTT. Based on the CDR3 plus reference TRBV9 and TRBJ1-1, the full variable domain is DSGVTQTPKHLITATGQRVTLRCSPRSGDLSVYWYQQSLDQGLQFLIQYYNGEERAKGNILERFSAQQFPDLHSELNLSSLELGDSALYFCASTGAGGGYTEAFFGQGTRLTVV.

This clonotype has just a few counts. The rearrangement links TRBV5-5 to TRBJ2-7; D perhaps matches TRBD2 (5 bases). V gave up 0 bases and J gave up 3 bases, with 10 bases separating them. The length of the CDR3 is 14 residues. Germline V lookup: CDR1 SGHKS, CDR2 YYEKEE (reference sequence). CDR3 amino acids: CASSLGYGDYEQYF. The DNA for the CDR3 is TGTGCCAGCAGCTTGGGGTACGGGGACTACGAGCAGTACTTC.

The V call is TRBV6-2 or TRBV6-3, the J call TRBJ2-7, with TRBD2 as a possible D gene (6 bases). The CDR3 is made up of 14 amino acids. Germline CDR1 MNHEY, CDR2 SVGEGT. The germline V and J ends were trimmed by 7 bases and 2 bases, with 15 bases remaining between them. Here the CDR3 reads CASKLAPLAYEQYF. The CDR3 bases are TGTGCCAGCAAGCTAGCGCCTTTAGCCTACGAGCAGTACTTC.